The source of this T cell receptor beta chain is a study of blood T cell repertoires in COVID-19 (dated by TCRdb to the early 2020s). Study-wide context: The collaborator samples originated in the United States, Italy and Spain and spanned the acute and convalescent phases of COVID-19. The material from the prospective study consisted of cDNA or gDNA derived from T cells, B-cell-depleted T cells, or PBMCs. Deeply sampled blood TCRbeta repertoires from subjects exposed to, actively infected with, or recovered from COVID-19 were included in the dataset. The repertoires were released in a freely available public database meant as a resource for research on the immune response to SARS-CoV-2. Samples came from the ongoing ImmuneRACE study (first 160 participants) plus 1,254 subjects from 6 global collaborators. The sample metadata nearly always contained a de-identified subject ID, COVID-19 status, age in years and sex. Where available, HLA class I and class II types were taken from metadata supplied by the sample provider and were not determined by assay-based typing.

Comments on this clone: No antigen is known for it. No clone much larger than this one lies a single base away; base qualities are absent.

TCRbeta CDR3 regions were amplified from genomic DNA using the immunoSEQ Assay, a bias-controlled multiplex PCR. Processing in the source paper ran as follows. The number of nucleated cells in each sample was estimated by amplification of reference gene primers within the assay. Sequence reads were collapsed and filtered to measure the absolute abundance of every unique TCRbeta CDR3 rearrangement. For each sample, productive Simpson clonality was calculated as the square root of Simpson's diversity index across productive rearrangements. The clones in this table, taken by TCRdb from immuneACCESS, are in-frame only. Not every clone is retained; where verified, under half of the shortfall comes from an unresolved V gene, and the cause of the rest is unknown. The V and J calls and clone size were taken over from that table, and D and trimming were inferred from the DNA. The sample table contains about 150,000 clones; only one count was recorded for around 89% of them. The top ten hold over 2.5% of the sample.

Taken from the germline V gene (reference sequence), the CDR1 and CDR2 loops are GTSNPN and SVGIG. V and J are truncated by 0 bases and 10 bases respectively, leaving an intervening sequence of 21 bases. Taken from cysteine to phenylalanine, the CDR3 has 15 residues. The only DNA kept is the CDR3, 45 bases in frame from the first base. General findings and caveats noted by the study authors: Clinical and demographic metadata were provided uncurated, with the amount varying by source and participant.

Whole blood was collected in K2EDTA tubes by collaborating institutions according to the institutions' own protocols. For TCRbeta analysis, collaborator samples were shipped as frozen whole blood, as isolated PBMCs, or as DNA extracted from either sample type. This receptor was obtained from a man between 60 and 75 years old with active or convalescent COVID-19. The specimen sequenced was peripheral blood. The chain is made from TRBV30 and TRBJ1-1; a tentative D call is TRBD1 (6 bases match). For the CDR3, the sequence is CAWSVKRPTTGSAFF. The sequenced DNA: TGTGCCTGGAGTGTAAAGAGGCCCACTACAGGGTCAGCTTTCTTT.